This entry lists 9 T cell receptor beta chains sequenced from one sample in a study of CD8+ T cells in alopecia areata. TCR sequencing used cDNA made by reverse transcription of extracted RNA. Repertoires were generated with immunoSEQ multiplex PCR, while TCRdb's copy carries only in-frame clones and drops some. The sample holds 200,000 to 300,000 clones, and no clone turns up only once. CD4, CD8alpha, NKG2D, NKG2ACE and other markers guided sorting of pooled cutaneous lymph node cells. The sample consisted of CD4+ T cells sorted from a lymph node. The source is a C3H/HeJ mouse with alopecia areata. The MHC haplotype of the strain is H2-k.

About this clone itself: All gene names here are mouse names. The observed sequence ends 4 residues before the CDR3 terminus, with the missing tail filled in from the germline J gene. This chain links TRBV13-3 with TRBJ2-1; 9 bases match TRBD1. Trimming removed 2 bases from V and 6 bases from J; junction bases left unmatched: 3. This CDR3 comprises 14 residues. Germline V CDR1 and CDR2: NNHDY, SYVADS. CDR3 in amino acids: CASSEQGASAEQFF. The CDR3 bases that were read are TGTGCCAGCAGTGAACAGGGGGCGAGTGCT.

This clone came up a few times. Gene names and germline match the mouse. With the read ending 4 residues before the CDR3 end, the germline J gene is used to fill in that end. The chain has TRBV19 and TRBJ1-1, with TRBD1 matching over 8 bases. Germline V gives CDR1 FNHDT, CDR2 SITEND (reference sequence). The CDR3 runs to 13 residues. Partial CDR3 DNA: TGTGCCAGCAAGGACAGGGAGGGAGAA. This codes for CASKDREGE. The entire CDR3 protein reads CASKDREGEEVFF.

This clone was seen only a few times. Gene names follow the mouse nomenclature. The CDR3 is cut off 4 residues early in the read; its end comes from the germline J gene. The chain is built from TRBV14 and TRBJ2-5; the D is unclear. Germline V CDR1 and CDR2: SGHDT, FRDEAV. The CDR3 is made up of 11 amino acids. CDR3 region: CASSPKDTQYF. Partial CDR3 DNA: TGTGCCAGCAGCCCCAAAGAC.

Worth noting for this clone: The gene names here belong to mouse. The CDR3 extends 4 residues past the end of the read, so its final part is completed from the germline J gene. The chain carries TRBV29 and TRBJ2-1; TRBD1 aligns across 7 bases. The CDR3 runs to 13 residues. Trimming took 5 bases from V and 3 from J; bases not matched to a gene: 1. Germline V gene data show CDR1 as MSHET and CDR2 as SYDVDS. Here the CDR3 reads CASSAGGYAEQFF. The covered CDR3 bases are TGTGCTAGCAGTGCAGGGGGCTATGCT.

This clone came up a few times. The gene names given are mouse names. With the read ending 4 residues before the CDR3 end, the germline J gene is used to fill in that end. Distinct nucleotide sequences in the sample also encode this CDR3. The genes are TRBV13-1 and TRBJ2-3; 10 positions agree with TRBD2. The CDR3 runs to 16 residues. Germline CDR1 reads NSHNY; CDR2 reads SYGAGN. With 3 bases clipped from V and 0 bases from J, the junction kept 4 bases outside the gene matches. CDR3 in amino acids: CASSVTGGSSAETLYF. The covered CDR3 bases are TGTGCCAGCAGTGTGACTGGGGGGTCTAGTGCAGAA.

Only a few counts were recorded for this clone. Genes here carry mouse names. The CDR3 end lies 4 residues beyond the end of the read and is filled in from the germline J gene. The rearrangement joins TRBV13-3 to TRBJ2-1, with 7 bases aligning to TRBD2. CDR1 NNHDY and CDR2 SYVADS come from the germline V gene. The ends lost 5 bases at V and 1 base at J; junction bases unmatched: 3. This CDR3 spans 14 amino acids. The chain's CDR3 is CASSPWGNYAEQFF. The CDR3 bases that were read are TGTGCCAGCAGCCCCTGGGGGAACTATGCT.

Note on this clone: Genes here carry mouse names. The CDR3 goes on 4 residues after the read ends, and that part is filled in from the germline J gene. This chain uses TRBV13-3 with TRBJ1-1, with 9 bases matching TRBD1. CDR1 is NNHDY and CDR2 is SYVADS in the germline V gene. The CDR3 is 13 amino acids. CDR3 DNA (partial): TGTGCCAGCAGTGACGGACAGGGGCCA. Translation gives CASSDGQGP. The entire CDR3 protein reads CASSDGQGPEVFF.

This clone turned up a few times. Gene names follow the mouse nomenclature. The sequence runs out 4 residues before the end of the CDR3; the remainder is reconstructed from the germline J gene. V and J are TRBV13-3 and TRBJ2-3; D remains unclear. In germline, CDR1 is NNHDY, CDR2 SYVADS. Trimming shortened V by 8 bases and J by 0 bases, and 4 bases separated the two germline ends. The CDR3 is 11 residues long. This CDR3 reads CASSSAETLYF. The CDR3 bases that were read are TGTGCCAGTTCTAGTGCAGAA.

A note on this clone: The listed genes are named as in mouse. CDR3 loop: CASSRQAGQLYF. The CDR3 DNA, read in part, is TGTGCCAGCAGTAGACAGGCCGGG. V and J are TRBV19 and TRBJ2-2, with D perhaps matching TRBD1 (6 bases). The read finishes 4 residues shy of the CDR3 end, and the germline J gene is used to complete it. V lost 3 bases and J 6 bases, leaving 6 bases between the germline ends. CDR1 and CDR2 from the germline V gene are FNHDT and SITEND (reference sequence). The CDR3 is 12 residues long.